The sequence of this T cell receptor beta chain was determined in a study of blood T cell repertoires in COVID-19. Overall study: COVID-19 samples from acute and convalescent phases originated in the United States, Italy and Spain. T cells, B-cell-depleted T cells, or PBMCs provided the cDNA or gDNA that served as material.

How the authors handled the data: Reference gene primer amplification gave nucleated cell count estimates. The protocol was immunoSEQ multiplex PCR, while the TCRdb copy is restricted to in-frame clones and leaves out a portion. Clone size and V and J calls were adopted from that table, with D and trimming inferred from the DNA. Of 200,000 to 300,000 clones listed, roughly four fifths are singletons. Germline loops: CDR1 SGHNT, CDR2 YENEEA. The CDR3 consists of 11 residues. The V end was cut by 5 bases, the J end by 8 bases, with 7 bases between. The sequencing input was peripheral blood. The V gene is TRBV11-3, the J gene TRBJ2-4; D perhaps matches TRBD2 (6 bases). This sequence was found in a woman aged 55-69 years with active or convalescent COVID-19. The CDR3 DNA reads TGTGCCAGCAGCACGGGGGACATTCAGTACTTC. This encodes CASSTGDIQYF.